This TCR beta chain comes out of a study of Ad26.COV2.S vaccination and SARS-CoV-2 variants. The repertoire was sequenced with immunoSEQ multiplex PCR; TCRdb's copy has only in-frame clones and lacks some. There are a few hundred thousand clones in the sample; approximately 92% occur only once, and around 1.7% lies in the top ten. Treatment specified: over 15 received Ad26.COV2.S at low or high dose, single or two shots; 5 received placebo; per-sample allocation not given. Day 63 following the first vaccine or placebo injection was when the samples were taken. This CDR3 is 16 amino acids long. V was pared by 2 bases and J by 0 bases, with 13 bases between. In germline, CDR1 is SGHNT, CDR2 YYREEE (reference sequence). This clone was detected only once.

The sequences come from peripheral blood, collected in a trial of Ad26.COV2.S vaccine versus placebo. The clonotype originates from a person aged 18-60 years who received the Ad26.COV2.S COVID-19 vaccine or a placebo. J is TRBJ2-3 and V is TRBV5-4; a possible D gene is TRBD2 (5 bases). The CDR3 here is CASSFSLALSTDTQYF. DNA of the CDR3: TGTGCCAGCAGCTTTTCTCTAGCCTTGAGCACAGATACGCAGTATTTT.